The source of this TCR beta chain is a study of graft-versus-host responses after intestinal transplantation. Whole-study results and caveats: GvH clones were found in recipient marrow; some appeared first in ileum or blood.

To note about this clone: Antigen specificity is unknown.

Sequencing used immunoSEQ multiplex PCR; TCRdb keeps in-frame clones, though not all of them. This sample has some 110,000 clones, with about 92% found just once. Sequencing used unstimulated CD4+ T cells sorted from spleen or lymph node cells, obtained before transplant. The source of this sequence is a human donor who was the organ donor for an intestinal transplant.

CDR3 nucleotides: TGCGCCAGCAGCCCGGGGACTAGCGGGAACACCGGGGAGCTGTTTTTT. It translates to CASSPGTSGNTGELFF. The gene calls are TRBV5-1 and TRBJ2-2, with 11 bases matching TRBD2. CDR3 length: 16 amino acids. Germline lookup yields CDR1 SGHRS and CDR2 YFSETQ. V dropped 4 bases and J dropped 1; count of bases not matched to a gene: 3.